The present T cell receptor (beta chain) was sequenced within a study of Graves' ophthalmopathy and Graves' hyperthyroidism. The wider study: Blood was drawn at initial diagnosis, before any treatment. Points from the study as a whole: In blood, most expanded thyroid clonotypes above 0.001 frequency were also detected.

The CDR3 sequence is 15 residues long. In germline, CDR1 is MNHEY, CDR2 SMNVEV (reference sequence). The J segment lost 4 bases and the V segment lost 5 bases, leaving 4 bases of the junction unmatched. Amplification of TCR beta CDR3 regions used RNA transcripts. HTBI primers were employed in first-round RT-PCR, then a second-round multiplex PCR followed. TCRdb itself ran the multiplex PCR reads through MiXCR, one entry per CDR3 protein. Among approximately 160,000 distinct CDR3 sequences, just under 40% were seen once, and the ten largest hold around 8.9%. This clonotype was counted ten times or more. What it binds is not known.

This clonotype originated in a man younger than 45 with Graves' ophthalmopathy. Sample: peripheral blood. The chain combines TRBV27 with TRBJ2-2, with 10 bases lining up with TRBD2. As DNA, the CDR3 is TGTGCCAGCAGTACTAGCGGGATGAGCACCGGGGAGCTGTTTTTT. Translating gives CASSTSGMSTGELFF.